The entry below describes one T cell receptor beta chain. What it binds is not known. This specimen belongs to a study of cytomegalovirus exposure and HLA in healthy donors. Overall study context: HLA-typed donors contributed 80 million to 85 million unique TCRs, which were held in an early data release.

The PCR used 60 Vbeta and 13 Jbeta primers. The assay was immunoSEQ multiplex PCR, and TCRdb's table has in-frame clones only and misses some. Among 150,000 to 200,000 clones, 80% were seen once, and the ten largest hold around 14%. Study results and caveats: Researchers left out some V segments, among them TRBV6-2 and TRBV6-3, as indistinguishable. Reportedly, cytomegalovirus status was diagnosed with high sensitivity and specificity.

V was clipped by 4 bases and J by 3 bases; unmatched bases: 7. The CDR3 has 15 amino acids. Germline V gene lookup returns CDR1 LNHDA and CDR2 SQIVND (reference sequence). The receptor was isolated from a woman in her forties in good health and CMV-seronegative. The rearrangement uses TRBV19 and TRBJ1-1; 8 bases are shared with TRBD1. The sequencing input was PBMCs. CDR3 loop: CASSSQQGVDTEAFF. The DNA for the CDR3 is TGTGCCAGTAGTAGCCAACAGGGGGTCGACACTGAAGCTTTCTTT.